This TCR beta chain was found in a study of CD8 T cells in Susac syndrome. At the level of the study: Treatment at blood withdrawal was none, corticosteroids, or intravenous immunoglobulin alone in Susac syndrome patients. Study results and caveats: Susac syndrome CD8+ repertoires were clonally expanded, most strongly in CD8+ TEMRA cells.

Details on this clonotype: Antigen specificity is unknown.

Germline V gene lookup returns CDR1 SGHVS and CDR2 FQNEAQ. The CDR3 runs 16 residues. V shed 2 bases and J shed 0 bases, with 11 bases lying between them. TEMRA cells were FACS-enriched, with CD8+ and CD4+ T cells isolated negatively. The RNA input was about 0.5 to 1 ug, and it was reverse transcribed with random hexamers. Amplification of TCR beta CDR3 spanned 54 Vbeta and 13 Jbeta via immunoSEQ multiplex PCR. A single record per CDR3 protein comes from TCRdb applying MiXCR to the immunoSEQ multiplex PCR reads. The sample has around 100,000 distinct CDR3 sequences, approximately 95% seen once; the top ten hold roughly 0.29%.

The origin of this receptor is a human donor with Susac syndrome. The V call is TRBV7-8, the J call TRBJ1-5; possible D gene TRBD1, 5 bases. Sequenced: CD8+ T cells from PBMCs. This CDR3 is CASSLWTRDSNQPQHF. CDR3 coding DNA: TGTGCCAGCAGCTTATGGACAAGGGATAGCAATCAGCCCCAGCATTTT.